This TCR beta chain was sequenced in a study of lymphopenia after photon versus proton radiotherapy. Overall study findings and caveats: After the lymphocyte nadir, photon-treated repertoires showed oligoclonal expansion, especially of CD8+ Temra cells. Better survival with proton therapy was suggested as possible, not demonstrated. Under photons, naive T cells and diversity fell while effector/memory populations rose. Post-nadir TCR diversity decline inversely tracked overall survival among those who died.

The table came from immunoSEQ multiplex PCR; TCRdb's copy has only in-frame clones and leaves some out. The table includes approximately 7,300 clones, about 92% detected once. This CDR3 region has 14 residues. V dropped 1 base and J dropped 1 base, with 7 bases sitting between them. Germline V gene lookup returns CDR1 SGHTA and CDR2 FQGNSA. Points on this clone: The antigen remains undetermined.

The rearrangement links TRBV7-2 to TRBJ1-2; D uncertain. The clonotype comes from a woman aged 45-65 years with cholangiocarcinoma. Sequencing used peripheral blood, obtained from a patient treated with photon-based radiotherapy. CDR3 residues: CASSLVTDNYGYTF. DNA for the CDR3: TGTGCCAGCAGCTTAGTAACGGATAACTATGGCTACACCTTC.